This T cell receptor beta chain was identified during a study of a mutant IDH1 vaccine in newly diagnosed glioma. Germline V gene sequence: CDR1 MNHEY, CDR2 SVGAGI. CDR3 length: 15 residues. The germline V and J ends were trimmed by 6 bases and 0 bases, with 14 bases remaining between them. Clones were read by immunoSEQ multiplex PCR, and TCRdb kept only the in-frame ones, dropping some. Of approximately 70,000 clones in the sample, about four fifths were seen once. The sample's time point: baseline, week 1 (first vaccination visit). Treatment: pre-vaccination baseline after standard-of-care therapy. V is TRBV6-5 and J is TRBJ1-2; D might be TRBD1 (5 bases). The sequence derives from a man aged 45 to 65 with glioma. The source material was PBMCs, sampled from a glioma patient treated with radiotherapy, temozolomide or both. The CDR3: CASSLYRTANYGYTF. In nucleotides, the CDR3 is TGTGCCAGCAGCCTTTACAGGACTGCTAACTATGGCTACACCTTC.